These 26 T cell receptor beta chains came from one sample sequenced in a study of blood T cell repertoires in COVID-19. Using immunoSEQ multiplex PCR, the repertoire was profiled, and TCRdb retains in-frame clones only, with some absent. The profile shows approximately 130,000 clones, over 80% of them singletons. Material: PBMCs or T cells enriched from blood (not recorded which). Receptors originate from a man aged 30-40 years who had recovered from COVID-19.

The CDR3 is CASSISPDTEAFF. The CDR3 nucleotides read TGTGCCAGCAGTATTAGTCCGGACACTGAAGCTTTCTTT. The rearrangement links TRBV9 to TRBJ1-1; no reliable D call. The CDR3 has 13 amino acids. The germline V gene encodes CDR1 SGDLS and CDR2 YYNGEE. V was cut by 5 bases and J by 3 bases, with 11 bases left in between. The whole variable domain, remainder taken from reference TRBV9 and TRBJ1-1, is DSGVTQTPKHLITATGQRVTLRCSPRSGDLSVYWYQQSLDQGLQFLIQYYNGEERAKGNILERFSAQQFPDLHSELNLSSLELGDSALYFCASSISPDTEAFFGQGTRLTVV.

V and J are TRBV5-6 and TRBJ2-7, with 9 nucleotides matching TRBD2. The germline CDR1 and CDR2 sequences are SGHDT and YYEEEE. This CDR3 is built from 15 residues. V lost 0 bases to trimming and J lost 2 bases; unmatched junction nucleotides: 3. CDR3 sequence (DNA): TGTGCCAGCAGCTTGGGACTAGCGGTAACCTACGAGCAGTACTTC. It translates to CASSLGLAVTYEQYF.

The rearrangement uses TRBV14 and TRBJ2-5; D is possibly TRBD2 (5 bases). CDR1 and CDR2 (germline): SGHDN, FVKESK. V lost 0 bases, J lost 4 bases, and 15 bases lay in between. This CDR3 is built from 16 residues. The CDR3 coding sequence is TGTGCCAGCAGCCAAGATAGGAAGGGTCGGGGAGAGACCCAGTACTTC. It yields the protein CASSQDRKGRGETQYF.

V is TRBV18 and J is TRBJ2-1, with TRBD2 as a possible D gene (5 bases). Trimming pared 3 bases from V and 0 bases from J, leaving 12 bases between. This CDR3 contains 16 residues. Looked up from germline, CDR1 is KGHSH and CDR2 is LQKENI. The CDR3 DNA is TGTGCCAGCTCACCTTCTCCTACTAGCTCCTACAATGAGCAGTTCTTC. Translating gives CASSPSPTSSYNEQFF. The full variable domain, its missing parts supplied by reference TRBV18 and TRBJ2-1, is NAGVMQNPRHLVRRRGQEARLRCSPMKGHSHVYWYRQLPEEGLKFMVYLQKENIIDESGMPKERFSAEFPKEGPSILRIQQVVRGDSAAYFCASSPSPTSSYNEQFFGPGTRLTVL.

The chain links TRBV3-1 (or the pseudogene TRBV3-2) to TRBJ1-2, with D possibly matching TRBD1 (5 bases). The V end lost 4 bases, the J end lost 4 bases, and 10 bases lay between the germline ends. The CDR3 is 13 residues long. Germline V gene data show CDR1 as LGHDT and CDR2 as YNNKEL (reference sequence). The CDR3 DNA reads as TGTGCCAGCAGCCTGGGCCAGGGCTATGGCTACACCTTC. Amino acid sequence: CASSLGQGYGYTF.

The genes are TRBV9 and TRBJ2-5; 9 bases are a match to TRBD1. V was clipped by 3 bases and J by 5 bases; unmatched bases: 8. From germline, CDR1 is SGDLS and CDR2 YYNGEE. The CDR3 sequence is 15 residues long. CDR3 DNA: TGTGCCAGCAGCGGTCCGGGACAGGGTGGCGAGACCCAGTACTTC. This translates into CASSGPGQGGETQYF.

The J gene is TRBJ2-7, the V gene TRBV28; 8 bases match TRBD1. CDR3 length: 14 amino acids. Germline V gene data show CDR1 as MDHEN and CDR2 as SYDVKM. After removal of 4 bases from V and 3 bases from J, the junction contained 5 bases not matched to a gene. For the CDR3, the DNA is TGTGCCAGCAGTTCTCCAGGACAGGGCTACGAGCAGTACTTC. As protein: CASSSPGQGYEQYF.

The rearrangement joins TRBV6-5 to TRBJ1-1; D ambiguous. The germline gives CDR1 MNHEY, CDR2 SVGAGI. The CDR3 totals 16 residues. V shed 3 bases and J shed 3 bases, with 17 bases lying between them. DNA for the CDR3: TGTGCCAGCAGTTATAATTGGAGGGCGTCGGACACTGAAGCTTTCTTT. It is translated as CASSYNWRASDTEAFF.

The chain recombines TRBV12-3 or TRBV12-4 with TRBJ2-2; no definite D call. Trimming shortened V by 6 bases and J by 0 bases, and 5 bases separated the two germline ends. CDR3 length: 13 residues. The CDR3 here is CASRSSNTGELFF. CDR3 nucleotides: TGTGCCAGCAGATCCTCGAACACCGGGGAGCTGTTTTTT.

The V gene is TRBV11-2, the J gene TRBJ1-2, with D possibly being TRBD1 (6 bases). Germline-derived CDR1 and CDR2 are SGHAT and FQNNGV. CDR3 length: 15 residues. V was clipped by 1 base and J by 4 bases, with 13 bases between them. The CDR3 region is CASSLVLQGGYGYTF. CDR3 nucleotides: TGTGCCAGCAGCTTAGTTCTACAGGGCGGCTATGGCTACACCTTC.

V usage is TRBV2 and J usage is TRBJ2-6; 8 bases agree with TRBD1. Germline CDR1 reads SNHLY; CDR2 reads FYNNEI. The CDR3 runs to 17 residues. With 1 base clipped from V and 4 bases from J, the junction kept 6 bases outside the gene matches. The CDR3 sequence is CASSEVRRDRGANVLTF. In DNA, the CDR3 is TGTGCCAGCAGTGAAGTGAGACGGGACAGGGGGGCCAACGTCCTGACTTTC.

The count of this clone is one. The V call is TRBV6-5, the J call TRBJ2-5, with 7 positions matching TRBD1. The CDR3 runs 14 residues. The germline V gene has CDR1 MNHEY and CDR2 SVGAGI. The V and J ends lost 6 bases and 1 base, in that order; junction bases with no gene match: 5. CDR3 in DNA: TGTGCCAGCAGCCAGGGACAGATCCAAGAGACCCAGTACTTC. Residues: CASSQGQIQETQYF.

The chain is built from TRBV9 and TRBJ1-2; D possibly corresponds to TRBD1 (6 bases). CDR1 is SGDLS, CDR2 YYNGEE, per germline. Trimming removed 6 bases at V and 0 bases at J, with 15 bases between. The CDR3 length is 15 residues. The CDR3 region has the DNA TGTGCCAGCATCCTCCAGGGGTCCTCTAACTATGGCTACACCTTC. This translates into CASILQGSSNYGYTF.

The chain recombines TRBV5-6 with TRBJ1-2, with D tentatively TRBD1 (6 bases). CDR1 SGHDT and CDR2 YYEEEE come from the germline V gene. Trimming pared 4 bases from V and 7 bases from J, leaving 29 bases between. The CDR3 covers 18 residues. The CDR3 coding sequence is TGTGCCAGCAGCCTCCCAGGACAGACTCGGGGAAGGATCAGTGGCTACACCTTC. Translation gives CASSLPGQTRGRISGYTF.

The V gene is TRBV5-1, the J gene TRBJ2-7; 9 bases are a match to TRBD1. The junction had 3 bases not matched to a gene; V was cut back by 2 bases and J by 3 bases. Per the germline V gene, CDR1 is SGHRS and CDR2 is YFSETQ. This CDR3 is 14 amino acids long. This CDR3 is CASSFSTGGYEQYF. The CDR3 DNA sequence: TGCGCCAGCAGCTTTTCGACAGGGGGCTACGAGCAGTACTTC.

V is TRBV7-9 and J is TRBJ2-7; 7 bases map to TRBD1. This CDR3 has 15 residues. V lost 5 bases, J lost 7 bases, and 14 bases stayed unmatched. Germline-derived CDR1 and CDR2 are SEHNR and FQNEAQ (reference sequence). The CDR3, as DNA: TGTGCCAGCAGCGCCCGTACAGGGGCCGCAGGAGAGCAGTACTTC. It specifies CASSARTGAAGEQYF. The whole variable domain, remainder taken from reference TRBV7-9 and TRBJ2-7, is DTGVSQNPRHKITKRGQNVTFRCDPISEHNRLYWYRQTLGQGPEFLTYFQNEAQLEKSRLLSDRFSAERPKGSFSTLEIQRTEQGDSAMYLCASSARTGAAGEQYFGPGTRLTVT.

A note on this clone: This sample includes further DNA sequences coding for the same CDR3. This rearrangement joins TRBV7-9 to TRBJ2-2; 7 bases are shared with TRBD1. CDR1 is SEHNR, CDR2 FQNEAQ, per germline (reference sequence). The trim removed 0 bases at V and 1 base at J, leaving 2 bases unmatched. CDR3 length equals 16 residues. CDR3 protein: CASSLAGQKNTGELFF. As DNA, the CDR3 is TGTGCCAGCAGCTTAGCGGGACAGAAGAACACCGGGGAGCTGTTTTTT.

The chain recombines TRBV7-2 with TRBJ2-1; 10 nucleotides agree with TRBD2. The CDR3 extends over 16 amino acids. Germline V gene sequence: CDR1 SGHTA, CDR2 FQGNSA. The junction had 7 bases not matched to a gene; V was cut back by 4 bases and J by 4 bases. DNA of the CDR3: TGTGCCAGCAGCTCTACACTAGCGGGGCCATACAATGAGCAGTTCTTC. Protein product: CASSSTLAGPYNEQFF.

The gene calls are TRBV24-1 and TRBJ1-2; TRBD1 aligns across 8 bases. V gave up 2 bases and J gave up 8 bases; unmatched junction bases: 6. Germline values: CDR1 KGHDR, CDR2 SFDVKD. The CDR3 consists of 14 residues. The CDR3 DNA reads as TGTGCCACCAGTGATTCCGACAGGGGCTACGGCTACACCTTC. This sequence encodes CATSDSDRGYGYTF.

The chain has TRBV5-1 and TRBJ2-5, with 15 bases lining up with TRBD2. Looked up from germline, CDR1 is SGHRS and CDR2 is YFSETQ. This CDR3 is built from 19 residues. Losses at the gene ends were 1 base for V and 5 bases for J; bases not matched to a gene: 12. CDR3 in DNA: TGCGCCAGCAGCTTGAGAGGACAGGGACTAGCGGGAGGCGGTGAGACCCAGTACTTC. Protein sequence: CASSLRGQGLAGGGETQYF.

This chain links TRBV5-5 with TRBJ1-4; 8 positions match TRBD1. From germline, CDR1 is SGHKS and CDR2 YYEKEE (reference sequence). The CDR3 is made up of 17 amino acids. The trim removed 2 bases at V and 3 bases at J, leaving 9 bases unmatched. CDR3 sequence: CASSLLIQGAANEKLFF. In nucleotides, the CDR3 is TGTGCCAGCAGCTTACTAATTCAGGGGGCTGCTAATGAAAAACTGTTTTTT.

The chain has TRBV4-1 and TRBJ1-3, with 9 nucleotides matching TRBD1. Trimming took 2 bases from V and 4 from J; bases not matched to a gene: 9. This CDR3 comprises 17 residues. Per the germline V gene, CDR1 is MGHRA and CDR2 is YSYEKL. The CDR3 is CASSQLLQGATGNTIYF. In nucleotides, the CDR3 is TGCGCCAGCAGCCAACTACTACAGGGGGCGACAGGAAACACCATATATTTT.

The chain links TRBV30 to TRBJ2-3; D is unclear. Trimming removed 4 bases at V and 1 base at J, with 6 bases between. The germline gives CDR1 GTSNPN, CDR2 SVGIG (reference sequence). The CDR3 runs to 12 residues. CDR3 bases: TGTGCCTGGAATGAGGGCACAGATACGCAGTATTTT. As protein: CAWNEGTDTQYF.

This clone showed up just once. The rearrangement uses TRBV20-1 and TRBJ2-1; a weak D match, TRBD2 (5 bases). V was shortened by 5 bases and J by 6 bases, with 8 bases between the two germline ends. CDR3 length: 11 amino acids. Germline CDR1 reads DFQATT; CDR2 reads SNEGSKA (reference sequence). CDR3 nucleotide sequence: TGCAGTGCTGTAGCGTCCAATGAGCAGTTCTTC. This sequence encodes CSAVASNEQFF.

The V call is TRBV11-2, the J call TRBJ2-4; 9 nucleotides align to TRBD2. There are 16 residues in the CDR3. The trim removed 5 bases at V and 6 bases at J, leaving 11 bases unmatched. The germline gives CDR1 SGHAT, CDR2 FQNNGV. CDR3 region: CASSHDSRGGPNIQYF. CDR3 bases: TGTGCCAGCAGCCACGATTCGCGGGGGGGTCCAAACATTCAGTACTTC.

This sequence joins TRBV28 and TRBJ2-5; tentatively, D is TRBD2 (5 bases). V lost 2 bases and J lost 4, with 8 bases in between. There are 13 residues in the CDR3. In germline, CDR1 is MDHEN, CDR2 SYDVKM. The CDR3, as DNA: TGTGCCAGCAGTTTAGCTAGCCGAGAGACCCAGTACTTC. Encoded protein: CASSLASRETQYF.